These 18 T cell receptor beta chains were all obtained from the same sample, sequenced in a study of shared clonotypes between healthy human individuals. CD8 cells classed as naive were CD45RO-negative and positively selected for CCR7, excluding terminally differentiated effector memory CD45RA+ cells. The assay was immunoSEQ multiplex PCR, and TCRdb's table has in-frame clones only and misses some. The sample contains about 820,000 clones, 80% to 95% of which appear only once. The sample taken for sequencing was naive CD8+ T cells sorted from blood. The receptors derive from a man aged 25 to 40 in good health.

The chain couples TRBV4-1 to TRBJ2-1; D could derive from TRBD1 or TRBD2 (5 bases each). CDR3 length: 15 amino acids. Per the germline V gene, CDR1 is MGHRA and CDR2 is YSYEKL. V was cut by 0 bases and J by 2 bases, with 8 bases left in between. CDR3: CASSQDGATYNEQFF. As DNA, the CDR3 is TGCGCCAGCAGCCAAGACGGGGCTACCTACAATGAGCAGTTCTTC.

In nucleotides, the CDR3 is TGTGCCAGCAGTTTGCAGGGTGGGTCCTACAATGAGCAGTTCTTC. It is translated as CASSLQGGSYNEQFF. This chain joins TRBV27 and TRBJ2-1; perhaps TRBD1 as D (5 bases). Trimming removed 3 bases at V and 1 base at J, with 10 bases between. Germline V gives CDR1 MNHEY, CDR2 SMNVEV (reference sequence). The CDR3 consists of 15 residues.

V is TRBV27 and J is TRBJ2-5; D ambiguous. The V end lost 3 bases, the J end lost 2 bases, and 13 bases lay between the germline ends. This CDR3 is 15 amino acids long. The germline V gene encodes CDR1 MNHEY and CDR2 SMNVEV (reference sequence). As DNA, the CDR3 is TGTGCCAGCAGTTTGACCCAAGAGCGTCAAGAGACCCAGTACTTC. Its protein product is CASSLTQERQETQYF.

The chain carries TRBV30 and TRBJ2-1; D unclear. CDR3 length: 17 amino acids. V shed 4 bases and J shed 3 bases, with 22 bases lying between them. Germline lookup yields CDR1 GTSNPN and CDR2 SVGIG (reference sequence). The CDR3 loop is CAWTTFPPGFFYNEQFF. CDR3 bases: TGTGCCTGGACAACATTTCCTCCCGGGTTCTTCTACAATGAGCAGTTCTTC.

The chain carries TRBV7-3 and TRBJ2-1, with 8 bases that match TRBD2. With 5 bases clipped from V and 6 bases from J, the junction kept 15 bases outside the gene matches. This CDR3 contains 17 residues. Germline V lookup: CDR1 SGHTA, CDR2 FQGTGA. The CDR3 DNA reads as TGTGCCAGCAGCCCCTTACCTCTAGCGGGTTATGTCAATGAGCAGTTCTTC. Protein sequence: CASSPLPLAGYVNEQFF.

J is TRBJ2-7 and V is TRBV11-2; D is undetermined. Germline V lookup: CDR1 SGHAT, CDR2 FQNNGV. The CDR3 runs to 14 residues. The V end lost 3 bases, the J end lost 2 bases, and 11 bases lay between the germline ends. DNA of the CDR3: TGTGCCAGCAGCTTTTTAGTAGCCACCTACGAGCAGTACTTC. Its translation is CASSFLVATYEQYF.

V usage is TRBV27 and J usage is TRBJ2-7; 10 nucleotides line up with TRBD1. J gave up 3 bases and V 8 bases, and 10 bases lay outside the gene matches. The CDR3 totals 15 residues. The germline V gene encodes CDR1 MNHEY and CDR2 SMNVEV (reference sequence). The CDR3 is CASQYGTGESYEQYF. The CDR3 nucleotides read TGTGCCAGCCAGTATGGGACAGGGGAAAGCTACGAGCAGTACTTC.

A single count supports this clone. This sequence joins TRBV5-4 and TRBJ2-5; TRBD1 matches 8 bases. Germline values: CDR1 SGHNT, CDR2 YYREEE (reference sequence). This CDR3 is 15 amino acids long. V trimming: 0 bases; J trimming: 3 bases; junction bases outside the gene matches: 4. CDR3 residues: CASSLVGTGKETQYF. The CDR3 DNA reads as TGTGCCAGCAGCTTGGTGGGGACAGGAAAAGAGACCCAGTACTTC.

This clone occurred once. V and J are TRBV7-8 and TRBJ2-1; D not certain. V was cut by 0 bases and J by 9 bases, with 12 bases left in between. The CDR3 covers 14 residues. Germline-derived CDR1 and CDR2 are SGHVS and FQNEAQ. CDR3 region: CASSLAPATAEQFF. Here the CDR3 DNA reads TGTGCCAGCAGCTTAGCGCCGGCTACCGCTGAGCAGTTCTTC.

As concerns this clone: Just one base apart from a much larger clone, this may be a read error. The same CDR3 can be traced to other DNA sequences in this sample. J is TRBJ2-7 and V is TRBV2; D remains ambiguous. V lost 5 bases and J 0 bases, leaving 2 bases between the germline ends. Germline-derived CDR1 and CDR2 are SNHLY and FYNNEI. The CDR3 has 11 residues. The chain's CDR3 is CASSTSYEQYF. Written as DNA, the CDR3 is TGTGCCAGCAGTACCTCCTACGAGCAGTACTTC.

As to this clone: This same CDR3 is encoded by further DNA sequences in the sample. This chain links TRBV6-5 with TRBJ2-7, with TRBD2 identical over 7 bases. The germline V gene encodes CDR1 MNHEY and CDR2 SVGAGI. V dropped 5 bases and J dropped 2; count of bases not matched to a gene: 0. The CDR3 is 12 residues long. The CDR3 loop is CASSGTTYEQYF. The CDR3 nucleotides read TGTGCCAGCAGTGGGACTACCTACGAGCAGTACTTC.

In this sample, this clone turned up once. The chain links TRBV10-1 to TRBJ2-1; 8 nucleotides align to TRBD2. Looked up from germline, CDR1 is WNHNN and CDR2 is SYGVQD (reference sequence). The CDR3 sequence is 13 residues long. J was trimmed by 8 bases and V by 2 bases; bases with no gene match: 2. This chain's CDR3 is CASSEPGGDEQFF. The CDR3 DNA reads TGCGCCAGCAGTGAGCCGGGGGGGGATGAGCAGTTCTTC.

In DNA form, the CDR3 reads TGCGCCAGCTCTGAACAGGGGGCGGCTAGCGGGGTCTACGAGCAGTACTTC. It specifies CASSEQGAASGVYEQYF. This chain uses TRBV5-1 with TRBJ2-7, with D possibly called TRBD1 or TRBD2 (9 bases each). The CDR3 spans 17 residues. Trimming shortened V by 7 bases and J by 3 bases, and 26 bases separated the two germline ends. CDR1 is SGHRS and CDR2 is YFSETQ in the germline V gene.

This chain's CDR3 is CASSLSLAFDEQFF. The CDR3 DNA reads TGTGCCAGCAGCTTGTCACTAGCCTTCGATGAGCAGTTCTTC. The chain recombines TRBV5-6 with TRBJ2-1; possible D gene TRBD2, 6 bases. CDR3 length equals 14 residues. CDR1 is SGHDT, CDR2 YYEEEE, per germline. V gave up 1 base and J gave up 8 bases, with 13 bases separating them.

This chain links TRBV19 with TRBJ2-1; D could derive from TRBD1 or TRBD2 (5 bases each). The CDR3 extends over 18 amino acids. V gave up 5 bases and J gave up 7 bases, with 27 bases separating them. Per the germline V gene, CDR1 is LNHDA and CDR2 is SQIVND (reference sequence). CDR3 sequence: CASSPNSAWGRIGNEQFF. Written as DNA, the CDR3 is TGTGCCAGTAGTCCCAACTCCGCGTGGGGACGGATCGGGAATGAGCAGTTCTTC.

The CDR3 sequence: CASSLTPGQRSYEQYF. Here the CDR3 DNA reads TGTGCCAGCAGTTTAACCCCGGGACAGCGATCCTACGAGCAGTACTTC. V and J are TRBV27 and TRBJ2-7; TRBD1 aligns across 7 bases. V gave up 2 bases and J gave up 1 base; unmatched junction bases: 8. CDR3 length: 16 residues. Germline V gives CDR1 MNHEY, CDR2 SMNVEV (reference sequence).

The chain couples TRBV9 to TRBJ1-1; a possible D gene is TRBD1 (6 bases). The CDR3 sequence is 15 residues long. From germline, CDR1 is SGDLS and CDR2 YYNGEE. Trimming took off 0 bases at V and 4 bases at J, with 13 bases between the two ends. CDR3 nucleotide sequence: TGTGCCAGCAGCGTAGCCGGGGGGGCGCCCACTGAAGCTTTCTTT. The encoded protein is CASSVAGGAPTEAFF. Based on the CDR3 plus reference TRBV9 and TRBJ1-1, the full variable domain is DSGVTQTPKHLITATGQRVTLRCSPRSGDLSVYWYQQSLDQGLQFLIQYYNGEERAKGNILERFSAQQFPDLHSELNLSSLELGDSALYFCASSVAGGAPTEAFFGQGTRLTVV.

This chain joins TRBV7-8 and TRBJ2-7; TRBD1 or TRBD2 may be the D gene (5 bases each). The CDR3 sequence is 15 residues long. V shed 1 base and J shed 5 bases, with 15 bases lying between them. CDR1 and CDR2 (germline): SGHVS, FQNEAQ. The CDR3 sequence: CASSLGRGVTNEQYF. The CDR3 region has the DNA TGTGCCAGCAGCTTAGGACGAGGGGTTACCAACGAGCAGTACTTC.